These T cell receptor beta chains were read from a single sample in a study of blood T cell repertoires in COVID-19. Libraries were prepared by immunoSEQ multiplex PCR; TCRdb keeps only in-frame clonotypes and omits some of them. The data contain a few hundred thousand clones, over 80% of them seen just once; the ten biggest clones take up over 5.5%. Sequencing input: peripheral blood. Receptor source: a woman between 45 and 65 years old with COVID-19, enrolled during active disease. Each CDR3 is given with its conserved first and last residue. A D gene is named only where the DNA matches it firmly. Part of the rows lack a size; the others show once, few, many or a class for expanded clones.

abundance | j_gene | d_gene | v_gene | CDR3nt | CDR3aa
- | TRBJ2-7 | TRBD2 | TRBV5-1 | TGCGCCAGCAGGCCTAGCGGGAGTGGAACCTACGAGCAGTACTTC | CASRPSGSGTYEQYF
- | TRBJ2-7 | - | TRBV6-5 | TGTGCCAGCAGTTACCGAGGGAGGCGGAACGAGCAGTACTTC | CASSYRGRRNEQYF
once | TRBJ2-1 | TRBD2 | TRBV3-1/TRBV3-2 | TGTGCCAGCAGCCGACTAGCGGGACGAGACAATGAGCAGTTCTTC | CASSRLAGRDNEQFF
- | TRBJ1-4 | - | TRBV11-2 | TGTGCCAGCAGCTTAGCAGGTGCCCAAGTGTTTTTT | CASSLAGAQVFF
once | TRBJ1-4 | - | TRBV27 | TGTGCCAGCAGTTTCCTCAAGACAGGCGATAATGAAAAACTGTTTTTT | CASSFLKTGDNEKLFF
once | TRBJ2-7 | TRBD2 | TRBV19 | TGTGCCAGTAGTGTCACCGGGACTAGGACCTACGAGCAGTACTTC | CASSVTGTRTYEQYF
few | TRBJ2-3 | - | TRBV5-1 | TGCGCCAGCAGGGCGAGCGGGTACACAGATACGCAGTATTTT | CASRASGYTDTQYF
- | TRBJ1-1 | TRBD1 | TRBV18 | TGTGCCAGCTCACCATTAGCAGGGGGTAAGCCTGAAGCTTTCTTT | CASSPLAGGKPEAFF
once | TRBJ1-6 | TRBD1 | TRBV6-5 | TGTGCCAGCAGGGGCGACAGGGGCCTTTCACCCCTCCACTTT | CASRGDRGLSPLHF
- | TRBJ2-1 | TRBD1 | TRBV28 | TGTGCCAGCAGTTTGTTCGGGACAGGGGCGTTTGTGAATGAGCAGTTCTTC | CASSLFGTGAFVNEQFF
- | TRBJ2-7 | - | TRBV10-3 | TGTGCCATCAGGTCAACAGGGAACCACTACGAGCAGTACTTC | CAIRSTGNHYEQYF
- | TRBJ1-1 | - | TRBV3-1/TRBV3-2 | TGTGCCAGCAGCCAAAGACAATTGAACACTGAAGCTTTCTTT | CASSQRQLNTEAFF
once | TRBJ2-2 | - | TRBV24-1 | TGTGCCTCTCAAGTCGGGGTCAGCACCGGGGAGCTGTTTTTT | CASQVGVSTGELFF
- | TRBJ2-5 | - | TRBV25-1 | TGTGCCAGCAGTGACTCCCGGGGTTACCAAGAGACCCAGTACTTC | CASSDSRGYQETQYF
- | TRBJ2-7 | - | TRBV27 | TGTGCCAGCAGGGGGGCCCACGGGGACCCAACTGCCCACGAGCAGTACTTC | CASRGAHGDPTAHEQYF
- | TRBJ1-1 | TRBD1 | TRBV9 | TGTGCCAGCAGCCCAAGAACGACAGGGCTGTTTGGTGAAGCTTTCTTT | CASSPRTTGLFGEAFF
- | TRBJ2-7 | TRBD1 | TRBV3-1/TRBV3-2 | TGTGCCAGCAGATTCACAGGGGGCGCGGGAGATCGACACGAGCAGTACTTC | CASRFTGGAGDRHEQYF
once | TRBJ1-6 | - | TRBV14 | TGTGCCAGCAGCCGATTGGGAGACTCCTATAATTCACCCCTCCACTTT | CASSRLGDSYNSPLHF
- | TRBJ1-1 | - | TRBV2 | TGTGCCAGCAGGAGACAGAGCGAAGCTTTCTTT | CASRRQSEAFF
- | TRBJ1-1 | - | TRBV6-5 | TGTGCCAGCAGTTACGACTACCGGGTTGGGACTGAAGCTTTCTTT | CASSYDYRVGTEAFF
- | TRBJ2-1 | - | TRBV29-1 | TGCAGCGTTGTCGGGACCTACAATGAGCAGTTCTTC | CSVVGTYNEQFF
- | TRBJ2-3 | - | TRBV19 | TGTGCCAGTAGTATCAAAAATTGGGGGGGCACAGATACGCAGTATTTT | CASSIKNWGGTDTQYF
- | TRBJ2-5 | TRBD1 | TRBV13 | TGTGCCAGCACCCCGGGACAGGGTTACGAGACCCAGTACTTC | CASTPGQGYETQYF
- | TRBJ2-3 | TRBD1 | TRBV10-3 | TGTGCCATAACAGGGGGCCGCAACACAGATACGCAGTATTTT | CAITGGRNTDTQYF
- | TRBJ1-5 | TRBD1 | TRBV27 | TGTGCCAGCAGTTCCGGGACAGGGAATGATCAGCCCCAGCATTTT | CASSSGTGNDQPQHF
- | TRBJ2-7 | TRBD1 | TRBV6-5 | TGTGCCAGCAGTTGGGACAGGATATCCTACGAGCAGTACTTC | CASSWDRISYEQYF
- | TRBJ1-1 | - | TRBV14 | TGTGCCAGCAGCCAGCCGGGTATGAACACTGAAGCTTTCTTT | CASSQPGMNTEAFF
few | TRBJ2-7 | - | TRBV11-3 | TGTGCCAGCGCGAGGGATAGCGAGCAGTACTTC | CASARDSEQYF
- | TRBJ2-1 | TRBD2 | TRBV4-1 | TGCGCCAGCAGCCAAGTCCTGGGGGGGAATGAGCAGTTCTTC | CASSQVLGGNEQFF
- | TRBJ1-4 | - | TRBV11-2 | TGTGCCAGCAGCTTAGGAGGGTCGGATGAAAAACTGTTTTTT | CASSLGGSDEKLFF
- | TRBJ2-2 | - | TRBV6-5 | TGTGCCAGCAGTTACGAAGGACAGATTAACACCGGGGAGCTGTTTTTT | CASSYEGQINTGELFF